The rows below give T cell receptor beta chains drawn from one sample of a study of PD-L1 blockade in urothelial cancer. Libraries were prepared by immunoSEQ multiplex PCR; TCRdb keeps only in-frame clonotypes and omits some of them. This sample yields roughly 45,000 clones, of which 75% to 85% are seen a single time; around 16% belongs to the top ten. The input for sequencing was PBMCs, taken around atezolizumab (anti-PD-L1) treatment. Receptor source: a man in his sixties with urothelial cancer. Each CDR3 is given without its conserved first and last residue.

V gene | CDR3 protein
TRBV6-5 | ASSYLTFSNTGELF
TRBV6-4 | ASSEEGNTEAF
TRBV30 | AWSVSGYGYT
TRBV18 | ASSPTANRDLGYT
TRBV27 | ASSTGLNTEAF
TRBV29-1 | SVEDLSSTVEGTYGYT
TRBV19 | ASTPTGTANYGYT
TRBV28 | ASTTPSSGANVLT
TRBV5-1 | ASSLGDRGFADEKLF
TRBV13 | ASSSGEVGGGYT
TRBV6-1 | ASSEGEYQPQH
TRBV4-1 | ASSRAGTGQYGYT
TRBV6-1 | ASSDLAVEGDEQY
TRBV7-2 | ASSFGDYGYT
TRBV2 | ASSVAQMGGAGTDTQY
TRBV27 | ASSLSAGVVNTIY
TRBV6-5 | ASRHPGTEAF
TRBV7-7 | ASSKRTGGEQY
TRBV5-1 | ASSLETGGQDGYT
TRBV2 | ASTPDGDEQY
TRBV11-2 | ASSFYGGAETQY
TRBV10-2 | ASSEETGGDQPQH
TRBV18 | ASSPRDTLMNTEAF
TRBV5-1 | ASSSTGTGGSTEAF
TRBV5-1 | ASSTRTDTYEQY
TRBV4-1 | ASSLGGSNYYGYT
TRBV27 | ASRVMGSSYEQY
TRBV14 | ASSPYRASYNEQF
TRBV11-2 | ASSLGTSGNYNEQF
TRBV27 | ASSRATNEKLF
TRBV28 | ASSFQGLESYEQY
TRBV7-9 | ASSLVPGGHTGELF
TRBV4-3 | ASSQDLSRARTDTQY